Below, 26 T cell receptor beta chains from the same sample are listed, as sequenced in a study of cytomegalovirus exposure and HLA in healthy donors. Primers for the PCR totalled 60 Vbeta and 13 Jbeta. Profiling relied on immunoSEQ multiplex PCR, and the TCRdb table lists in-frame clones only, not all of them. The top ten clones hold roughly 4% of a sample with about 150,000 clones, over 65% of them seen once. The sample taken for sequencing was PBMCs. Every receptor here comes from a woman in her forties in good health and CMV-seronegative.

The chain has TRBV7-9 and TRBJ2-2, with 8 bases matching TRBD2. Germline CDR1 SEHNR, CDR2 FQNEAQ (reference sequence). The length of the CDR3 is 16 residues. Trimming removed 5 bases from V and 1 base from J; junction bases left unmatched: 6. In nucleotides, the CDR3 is TGTGCCAGCAGCCCGGACGGGGGGGTGAACACCGGGGAGCTGTTTTTT. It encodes CASSPDGGVNTGELFF.

Here the CDR3 reads CASSLFGSTEAFF. Written as DNA, the CDR3 is TGCGCCAGCAGTCTTTTCGGTAGCACTGAAGCTTTCTTT. This chain uses TRBV23-1 with TRBJ1-1; D is uncertain. TRBV23-1 belongs to the ORF category, with a function that is uncertain. V lost 4 bases and J lost 4, with 10 bases in between. The CDR3 runs to 13 residues.

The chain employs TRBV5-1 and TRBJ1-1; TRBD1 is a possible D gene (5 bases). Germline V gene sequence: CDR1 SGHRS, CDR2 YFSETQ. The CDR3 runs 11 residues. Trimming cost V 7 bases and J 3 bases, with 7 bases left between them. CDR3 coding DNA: TGCGCCAGCGGGGCAGACACTGAAGCTTTCTTT. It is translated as CASGADTEAFF.

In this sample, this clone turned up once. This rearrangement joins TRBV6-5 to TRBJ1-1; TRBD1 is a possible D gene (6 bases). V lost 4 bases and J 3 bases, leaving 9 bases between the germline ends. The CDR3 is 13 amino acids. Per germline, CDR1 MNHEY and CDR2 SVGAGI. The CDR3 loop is CASSSGQHTEAFF. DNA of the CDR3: TGTGCCAGCAGTTCAGGACAGCACACTGAAGCTTTCTTT.

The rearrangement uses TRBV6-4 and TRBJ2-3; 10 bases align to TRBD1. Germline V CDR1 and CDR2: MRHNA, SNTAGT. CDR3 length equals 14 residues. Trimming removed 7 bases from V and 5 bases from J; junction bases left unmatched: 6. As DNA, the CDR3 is TGTGCCAGCAATACCGGACAGGGGGAAGATACGCAGTATTTT. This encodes CASNTGQGEDTQYF.

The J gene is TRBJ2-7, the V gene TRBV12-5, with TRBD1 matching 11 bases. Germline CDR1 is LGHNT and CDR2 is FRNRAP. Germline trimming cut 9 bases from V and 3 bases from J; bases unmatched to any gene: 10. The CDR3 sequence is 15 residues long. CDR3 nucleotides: TGTGCTAGCAGCCCGCGGACAGGGGGCAGCTACGAGCAGTACTTC. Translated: CASSPRTGGSYEQYF.

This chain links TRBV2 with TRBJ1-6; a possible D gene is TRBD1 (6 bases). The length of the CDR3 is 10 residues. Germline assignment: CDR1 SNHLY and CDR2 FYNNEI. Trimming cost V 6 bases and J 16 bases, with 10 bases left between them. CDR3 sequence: CASRGAGLHF. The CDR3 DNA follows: TGTGCCAGCAGGGGGGCAGGACTCCACTTT.

For the CDR3, the DNA is TGTGCCAGCAGCCCTGGACGGTCCGGAGGTCAGCCCCAGCATTTT. The encoded protein is CASSPGRSGGQPQHF. The chain has TRBV7-8 and TRBJ1-5, with D unresolved. CDR3 length: 15 amino acids. Trimming pared 5 bases from V and 6 bases from J, leaving 17 bases between. The germline gives CDR1 SGHVS, CDR2 FQNEAQ.

The CDR3 sequence: CASSQPGQGLYTEAFF. In DNA form, the CDR3 reads TGTGCCAGCAGCCAACCCGGACAGGGCCTTTACACTGAAGCTTTCTTT. This sequence joins TRBV5-4 and TRBJ1-1; 8 positions match TRBD1. The CDR3 extends over 16 amino acids. Germline V CDR1 and CDR2: SGHNT, YYREEE (reference sequence). With V trimmed by 4 bases and J by 3 bases, 11 bases remained unmatched.

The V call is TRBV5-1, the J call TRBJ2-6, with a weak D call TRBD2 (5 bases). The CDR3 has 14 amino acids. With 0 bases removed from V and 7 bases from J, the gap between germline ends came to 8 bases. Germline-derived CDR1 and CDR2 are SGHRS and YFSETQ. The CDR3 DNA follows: TGCGCCAGCAGCTTGGTAACGGGAGCCAACGTCCTGACTTTC. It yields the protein CASSLVTGANVLTF.

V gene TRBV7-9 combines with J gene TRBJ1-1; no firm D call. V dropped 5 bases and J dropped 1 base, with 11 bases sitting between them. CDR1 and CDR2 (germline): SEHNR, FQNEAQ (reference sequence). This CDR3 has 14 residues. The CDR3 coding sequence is TGTGCCAGCAGCCGACCTCCGGGGAACACTGAAGCTTTCTTT. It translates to CASSRPPGNTEAFF.

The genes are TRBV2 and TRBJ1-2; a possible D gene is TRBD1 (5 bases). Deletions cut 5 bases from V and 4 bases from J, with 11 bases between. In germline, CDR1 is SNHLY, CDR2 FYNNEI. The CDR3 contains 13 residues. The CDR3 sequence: CASSPQVLYGYTF. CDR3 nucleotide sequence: TGTGCCAGCAGTCCACAGGTTCTCTATGGCTACACCTTC.

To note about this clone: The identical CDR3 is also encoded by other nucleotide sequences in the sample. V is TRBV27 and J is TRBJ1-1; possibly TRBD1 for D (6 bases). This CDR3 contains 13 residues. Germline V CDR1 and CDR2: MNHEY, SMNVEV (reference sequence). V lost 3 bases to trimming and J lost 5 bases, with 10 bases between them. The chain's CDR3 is CASSFRGGTEAFF. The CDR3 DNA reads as TGTGCCAGCAGTTTTAGGGGGGGGACTGAAGCTTTCTTT.

The CDR3 DNA is TGTGCCAGCAGTTCGAGCCGGGACAGTAGGAATCAGCCCCAGCATTTT. The encoded protein is CASSSSRDSRNQPQHF. The chain uses TRBV27 and TRBJ1-5, with 7 nucleotides matching TRBD1. The J segment lost 4 bases and the V segment lost 4 bases, leaving 10 bases of the junction unmatched. Germline assignment: CDR1 MNHEY and CDR2 SMNVEV (reference sequence). The CDR3 loop spans 16 amino acids.

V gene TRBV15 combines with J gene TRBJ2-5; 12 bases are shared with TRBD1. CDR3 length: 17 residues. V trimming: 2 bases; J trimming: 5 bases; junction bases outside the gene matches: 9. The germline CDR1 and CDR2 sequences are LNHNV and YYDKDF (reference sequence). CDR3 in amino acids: CATSRIGDRGRGETQYF. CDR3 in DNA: TGTGCCACCAGCAGAATCGGGGACAGGGGGCGCGGGGAGACCCAGTACTTC.

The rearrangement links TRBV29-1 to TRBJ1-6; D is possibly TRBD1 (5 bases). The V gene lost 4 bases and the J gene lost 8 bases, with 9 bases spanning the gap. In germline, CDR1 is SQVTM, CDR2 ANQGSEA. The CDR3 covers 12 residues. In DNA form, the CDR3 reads TGCAGCGTTGGCGGGACGGATTCACCCCTCCACTTT. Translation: CSVGGTDSPLHF.

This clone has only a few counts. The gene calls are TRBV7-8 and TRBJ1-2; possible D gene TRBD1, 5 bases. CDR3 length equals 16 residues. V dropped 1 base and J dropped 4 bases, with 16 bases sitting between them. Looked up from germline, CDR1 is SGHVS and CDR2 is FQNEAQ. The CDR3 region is CASSLVSQGISYGYTF. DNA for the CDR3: TGTGCCAGCAGCTTAGTTAGTCAGGGTATATCCTATGGCTACACCTTC.

In DNA form, the CDR3 reads TGTGCCAGCAGCTTACCGGGACTCCAAGAGACCCAGTACTTC. It encodes CASSLPGLQETQYF. J is TRBJ2-5 and V is TRBV7-9, with D perhaps TRBD2 (6 bases). CDR1 and CDR2 from the germline V gene are SEHNR and FQNEAQ (reference sequence). The CDR3 runs 14 residues. V shed 2 bases and J shed 1 base, with 8 bases lying between them.

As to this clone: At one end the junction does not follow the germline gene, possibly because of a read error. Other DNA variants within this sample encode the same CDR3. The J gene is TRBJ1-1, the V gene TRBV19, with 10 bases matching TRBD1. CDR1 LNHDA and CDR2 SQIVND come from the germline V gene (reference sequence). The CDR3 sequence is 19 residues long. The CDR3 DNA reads TGTGCCAGTAGTATGACCCCCTCGACAGGGGGCCGGGGGAACACTGAAGCCTTCTTT. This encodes CASSMTPSTGGRGNTEAFF.

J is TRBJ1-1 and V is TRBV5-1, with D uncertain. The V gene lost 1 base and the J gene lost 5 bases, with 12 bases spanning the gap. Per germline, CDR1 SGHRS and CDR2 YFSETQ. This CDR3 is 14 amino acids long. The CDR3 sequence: CASSLRGTWTEAFF. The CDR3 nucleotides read TGCGCCAGCAGCTTGCGAGGTACGTGGACTGAAGCTTTCTTT.

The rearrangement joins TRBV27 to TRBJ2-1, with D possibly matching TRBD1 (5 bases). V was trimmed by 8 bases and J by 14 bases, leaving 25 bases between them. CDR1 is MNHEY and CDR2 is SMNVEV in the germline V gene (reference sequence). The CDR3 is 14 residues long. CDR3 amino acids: CASRRSRGREDEFF. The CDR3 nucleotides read TGTGCCAGCCGACGAAGCCGCGGCAGGGAAGACGAGTTCTTC.

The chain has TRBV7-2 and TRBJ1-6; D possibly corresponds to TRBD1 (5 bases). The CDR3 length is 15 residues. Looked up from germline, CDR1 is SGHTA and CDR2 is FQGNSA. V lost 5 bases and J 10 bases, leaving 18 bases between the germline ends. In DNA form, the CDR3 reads TGTGCCAGCAGCGTCCACCTGGGAGGGGAATCACCCCTCCACTTT. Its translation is CASSVHLGGESPLHF.

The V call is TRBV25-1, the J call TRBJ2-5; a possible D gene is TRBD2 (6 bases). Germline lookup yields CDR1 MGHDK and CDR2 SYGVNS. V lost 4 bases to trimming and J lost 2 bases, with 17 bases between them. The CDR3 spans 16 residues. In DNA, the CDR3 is TGTGCCAGCAGTGCCCACGGGACTCCCTTTCAAGAGACCCAGTACTTC. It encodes CASSAHGTPFQETQYF.

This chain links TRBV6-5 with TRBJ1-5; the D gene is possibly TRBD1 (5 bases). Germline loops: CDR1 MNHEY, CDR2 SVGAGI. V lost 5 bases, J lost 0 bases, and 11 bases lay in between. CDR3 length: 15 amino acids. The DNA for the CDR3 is TGTGCCAGCAGTCCCCGACAGTTTAGCAATCAGCCCCAGCATTTT. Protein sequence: CASSPRQFSNQPQHF.

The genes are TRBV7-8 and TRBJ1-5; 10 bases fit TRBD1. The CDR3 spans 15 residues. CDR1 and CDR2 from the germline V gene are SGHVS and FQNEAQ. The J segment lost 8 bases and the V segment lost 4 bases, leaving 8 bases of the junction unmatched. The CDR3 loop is CASSWGQGMGKPQHF. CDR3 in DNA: TGTGCCAGCAGCTGGGGACAGGGGATGGGAAAGCCCCAGCATTTT.

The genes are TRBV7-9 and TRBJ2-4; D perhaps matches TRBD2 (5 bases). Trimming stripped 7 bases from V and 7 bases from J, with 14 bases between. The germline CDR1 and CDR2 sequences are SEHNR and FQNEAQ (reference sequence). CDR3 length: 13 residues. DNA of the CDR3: TGTGCCAGCATCGCAATGGGGAGCAACATTCAGTACTTC. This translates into CASIAMGSNIQYF.